The TCR beta chain described here comes from a study of low-dose radiotherapy and immunotherapy resistance in tumors. Overall study: The schedule for Cohort 2 used 1 Gy per fraction every two weeks, which added up to 13 Gy over 26 weeks.

The sample holds many counts of this clonotype. Regarding time point: before trial treatment. Low-dose radiotherapy, low-dose cyclophosphamide, aspirin, ipilimumab and nivolumab were all given to the donors. Priming of first-strand cDNA relied on TRAV- and TRBV-specific primers (covering alpha and beta chains). PCR amplification of the TCRs was performed with Phusion for 20 PCR cycles, and it relied on a constant-region primer together with a V-primer adapter. mRNA that had been isolated underwent amplification through in vitro transcription. TCRdb re-called the reads with MiXCR, one entry per CDR3 protein. This table has about 82,000 distinct CDR3 sequences, 15% to 20% appearing once. This CDR3 is 16 amino acids long. The V gene's germline CDR1 is SGHRS and CDR2 YFSETQ. Trimming removed 4 bases from V and 6 bases from J, with 21 bases in between.

The receptor was derived from a male donor with prostate cancer. This material consisted of PBMCs, taken before treatment. The V and J genes are TRBV5-1 and TRBJ2-3; a possible D gene is TRBD2 (6 bases). The CDR3 nucleotides are TGCGCCAGCAGCAGATCTAGCGACCAAATTAGGGATACGCAGTATTTT. This gives the protein CASSRSSDQIRDTQYF.